This TCR beta chain was recorded in a study of T cell changes during pregnancy in multiple sclerosis. The CDR3 length is 11 residues. The V gene's germline CDR1 is MDHEN and CDR2 SYDVKM. Trimming shortened V by 6 bases and J by 3 bases, and 5 bases separated the two germline ends. On this clone: The same CDR3 also results from other DNA sequences found in this sample.

Only in-frame clones appear in the TCRdb table, and some are missing; sequencing was by immunoSEQ multiplex PCR. The sample carries around 59,000 clones, about 90% recorded once. The V gene is TRBV28, the J gene TRBJ2-5; D is ambiguous. Source: peripheral blood, taken in the third trimester of pregnancy. The clonotype originates from a female donor in good health, enrolled as a control in a pregnancy study. Here the CDR3 reads CASSTEETQYF. The CDR3 DNA follows: TGTGCCAGCAGCACAGAAGAGACCCAGTACTTC.